Below, one T cell receptor (beta chain) is given with its context. TCRdb's copy holds only in-frame clones and misses some; the assay was immunoSEQ multiplex PCR. The sample has 40,000 to 55,000 clones, just over 90% seen once. The germline gives CDR1 SGHRS, CDR2 YFSETQ. This CDR3 is built from 16 residues. Trimming took 0 bases from V and 6 from J; bases not matched to a gene: 10. The source of this sequence is a man between 35 and 55 years old with rheumatoid arthritis. The source material was PBMCs. This chain joins TRBV5-1 and TRBJ2-5, with TRBD1 identical over 8 bases. This chain's CDR3 is CASSLEGQGATKTQYF. The CDR3 nucleotides read TGCGCCAGCAGCTTGGAGGGGCAGGGGGCCACGAAGACCCAGTACTTC.